The T cell receptor (beta chain) described here comes from a study of regulatory T cells in long-lasting Graves disease. Building the TCR beta libraries relied on iRepertoire HTBI primers, and CDR3 regions underwent Arm-PCR. TCRdb recomputed calls from the multiplex PCR reads with MiXCR, one row per CDR3 protein. Of about 240,000 distinct CDR3 sequences detected, roughly a fifth appear once; the ten largest clones hold about 14%. V was pared by 7 bases and J by 0 bases, with 12 bases between. Looked up from germline, CDR1 is MDHEN and CDR2 is SYDVKM. The CDR3 sequence is 15 residues long. General study results and limits: TRBV28, TRBJ1-2 and TRBJ2-5 were segments that persistent disease favored.

Points on this clonotype: What it binds is not known. This sequence may be a read error, since a much larger clone differs from it by one base.

Regarding time point: newly diagnosed GD, antithyroid drugs for less than 3 months. Isolated PBMC RNA provided the starting material for the TCR library. The guidelines of the American Thyroid Association were the basis for diagnosing Graves' disease. An endocrinology department located in Xi'an, China, was where the patients came from. Approximately 8.6-milliliter peripheral blood samples went into EDTA tubes. The sequenced sample was peripheral blood mononuclear cells (PBMCs), obtained at new diagnosis, from a patient treated with antithyroid drugs. The chain combines TRBV28 with TRBJ2-2; no clear D gene. The clonotype originates from a female donor with Graves disease. CDR3 nucleotide sequence: TGTGCCAGCAATCCCCCGGGCCCGAACACCGGGGAGCTGTTTTTT. Its translation is CASNPPGPNTGELFF.